This T cell receptor beta chain was captured by sequencing in a study of vaccination and CD4 T cells after COVID-19. Study-level background: The makeup of the convalescents was six males and four females, two of them Hispanic. Overlapping spike peptides of SARS-CoV-2, HCoV-NL63, HCoV-OC43 and HCoV-229E stimulated the cells. Study-wide results and caveats: It was found that, in convalescent patients, 304 of 307 vaccine-specific clones were spike mono-reactive.

Treatment indicated: approximately 9-day PBMC culture with coronavirus spike peptide pools or control peptides (ViraFEST assay). PCR positivity was dated March to December 2020, before US Alpha, Beta and Delta variants. The ends lost 2 bases at V and 2 bases at J; junction bases unmatched: 2. This CDR3 contains 17 residues. A remark on this clonotype: As yet, its antigen is unknown.

Oncomine TCR Beta short-read sequencing was applied to DNA from cultured CD4+ T cells. TCRdb analysed the PCR reads with MiXCR anew, one entry per CDR3 protein. This table has about 20,000 distinct CDR3 sequences, 43% appearing once. Sample: CD4+ T cells from blood, cultured in vitro, taken after SARS-CoV-2 vaccination. The J gene is TRBJ2-6, the V gene TRBV12-3 or TRBV12-4; 11 bases align to TRBD1. The origin of this receptor is a human donor who had recovered from COVID-19. CDR3 protein: CASSLRTGGTGANVLTF. DNA of the CDR3: TGTGCCAGCAGTTTAAGGACAGGGGGCACTGGGGCCAACGTCCTGACTTTC.